This TCR beta chain derives from a study of blood T cell repertoires in COVID-19. TCRdb's copy holds only in-frame clones and misses some; the assay was immunoSEQ multiplex PCR. Among tens of thousands of clones listed, over 80% were seen once. Germline V gene data show CDR1 as LNHDA and CDR2 as SQIVND (reference sequence). J was trimmed by 5 bases and V by 5 bases; bases with no gene match: 9. This CDR3 has 15 amino acids. This chain joins TRBV19 and TRBJ1-5, with 7 bases aligning to TRBD1. This sequence was found in a man aged 35-49 years with COVID-19, enrolled during active disease. The sample comprised peripheral blood. The CDR3 loop reads CASSLQGMGDQPQHF. DNA for the CDR3: TGTGCCAGTAGTCTACAGGGGATGGGAGATCAGCCCCAGCATTTT. Filled out from reference TRBV19 and TRBJ1-5, the complete variable domain reads DGGITQSPKYLFRKEGQNVTLSCEQNLNHDAMYWYRQDPGQGLRLIYYSQIVNDFQKGDIAEGYSVSREKKESFPLTVTSAQKNPTAFYLCASSLQGMGDQPQHFGDGTRLSIL.